These 17 T cell receptor beta chains were all obtained from the same sample, sequenced in a study of T cell responses to AZD1222 COVID-19 vaccine. Sequencing used immunoSEQ multiplex PCR; TCRdb keeps in-frame clones, though not all of them. The sample contains some 130,000 clones, about 93% of which appear only once. The sample was peripheral blood, taken 28 days after the second AZD1222 dose. These receptor sequences come from an adult who received the AZD1222 COVID-19 vaccine.

V gene TRBV5-4 combines with J gene TRBJ2-2; a possible D gene is TRBD2 (7 bases). Germline CDR1 SGHNT, CDR2 YYREEE (reference sequence). Trimming stripped 4 bases from V and 7 bases from J, with 20 bases between. The CDR3 runs to 16 residues. The CDR3 DNA reads as TGTGCCAGCAGCCCAGTCGGGGGGCGCCGGGGCGGGGAGCTGTTTTTT. Translation: CASSPVGGRRGGELFF.

This clone has a handful of counts. This chain uses TRBV6-1 with TRBJ2-6; the D is unclear. V lost 3 bases to trimming and J lost 0 bases, with 6 bases between them. The germline gives CDR1 MNHNS, CDR2 SASEGT. The CDR3 sequence is 15 residues long. The CDR3 DNA is TGTGCCAGCAGTGACGAGACCTCTGGGGCCAACGTCCTGACTTTC. This gives the protein CASSDETSGANVLTF.

The chain recombines TRBV4-1 with TRBJ2-7; possibly TRBD1 for D (6 bases). The germline CDR1 and CDR2 sequences are MGHRA and YSYEKL. The length of the CDR3 is 16 residues. V lost 4 bases to trimming and J lost 4 bases, with 20 bases between them. In nucleotides, the CDR3 is TGCGCCAGCAGCCCAGGGGCTCCCGGTACAGGATACGAGCAGTACTTC. This sequence encodes CASSPGAPGTGYEQYF.

On this clone itself: Other DNA variants within this sample encode the same CDR3. This chain joins TRBV5-1 and TRBJ2-5; the D is unclear. V lost 4 bases and J 4 bases, leaving 11 bases between the germline ends. Germline CDR1 SGHRS, CDR2 YFSETQ. The CDR3 runs 13 residues. The CDR3: CASSLAAGETQYF. The CDR3 DNA follows: TGCGCCAGCAGCCTGGCGGCCGGAGAGACCCAGTACTTC.

The rearrangement uses TRBV19 and TRBJ2-1; no clear D. V gave up 5 bases and J gave up 8 bases, with 13 bases separating them. CDR3 length: 13 amino acids. The germline V gene encodes CDR1 LNHDA and CDR2 SQIVND (reference sequence). The CDR3 loop reads CASSYPYRDEQFF. DNA for the CDR3: TGTGCCAGTAGTTACCCCTATCGGGATGAGCAGTTCTTC.

This chain connects TRBV18 to TRBJ2-5, with TRBD1 identical over 8 bases. Trimming removed 1 base from V and 2 bases from J; junction bases left unmatched: 3. The CDR3 is 15 residues long. Germline V gives CDR1 KGHSH, CDR2 LQKENI. This chain's CDR3 is CASSPQNRGQETQYF. The CDR3 bases are TGTGCCAGCTCACCACAGAACAGGGGGCAAGAGACCCAGTACTTC.

The chain combines TRBV15 with TRBJ1-1; D possibly corresponds to TRBD1 (5 bases). The CDR3 totals 14 residues. The germline V and J ends were trimmed by 3 bases and 0 bases, with 8 bases remaining between them. Looked up from germline, CDR1 is LNHNV and CDR2 is YYDKDF (reference sequence). The CDR3 spells CATSSKGMNTEAFF. Written as DNA, the CDR3 is TGTGCCACCAGCAGTAAGGGGATGAACACTGAAGCTTTCTTT.

V gene TRBV6-5 combines with J gene TRBJ1-1; no reliable D call. V was shortened by 1 base and J by 11 bases, with 20 bases between the two germline ends. Germline-derived CDR1 and CDR2 are MNHEY and SVGAGI. This CDR3 has 15 residues. For the CDR3, the DNA is TGTGCCAGCAGTTACTGGACCGTGTTCGGTTCGTTGGCTTTCTTT. Protein product: CASSYWTVFGSLAFF.

This chain connects TRBV7-9 to TRBJ1-3; D perhaps matches TRBD1 (5 bases). V gave up 5 bases and J gave up 9 bases, with 20 bases separating them. CDR3 length: 15 amino acids. Germline V CDR1 and CDR2: SEHNR, FQNEAQ (reference sequence). The CDR3 loop is CASSALRLRGGTIYF. The CDR3 DNA follows: TGTGCCAGCAGCGCTTTAAGGCTTCGCGGGGGCACCATATATTTT. Complete variable domain (other parts from reference TRBV7-9 and TRBJ1-3): DTGVSQNPRHKITKRGQNVTFRCDPISEHNRLYWYRQTLGQGPEFLTYFQNEAQLEKSRLLSDRFSAERPKGSFSTLEIQRTEQGDSAMYLCASSALRLRGGTIYFGEGSWLTVV.

This clone was seen only once. This sequence joins TRBV25-1 and TRBJ1-4; no definite D call. CDR3 size: 16 residues. Trimming removed 0 bases at V and 5 bases at J, with 13 bases between. The germline V gene has CDR1 MGHDK and CDR2 SYGVNS. The DNA for the CDR3 is TGTGCCAGCAGTGAATATAAGACGGGGAACAATGAAAAACTGTTTTTT. Translation gives CASSEYKTGNNEKLFF.

The V call is TRBV24-1, the J call TRBJ1-6; possibly TRBD1 for D (6 bases). From germline, CDR1 is KGHDR and CDR2 SFDVKD. V was trimmed by 5 bases and J by 2 bases, leaving 15 bases between them. This CDR3 is built from 17 residues. The chain's CDR3 is CATSARGGPPYNSPLHF. In nucleotides, the CDR3 is TGTGCCACCAGTGCTCGAGGGGGACCCCCCTATAATTCACCCCTCCACTTT.

V is TRBV21-1 and J is TRBJ2-1. TRBV21-1 is classified as a pseudogene. The CDR3 runs 16 residues. The CDR3 sequence is CASSIDPPQGLNEQFF. The CDR3 DNA sequence: TGTGCCAGCAGCATCGACCCGCCTCAAGGCCTCAATGAGCAGTTCTTC.

The CDR3 sequence: CASSQNEETQYF. The CDR3 DNA reads as TGTGCCAGCAGCCAAAACGAGGAGACCCAGTACTTC. This chain joins TRBV6-2 or TRBV6-3 and TRBJ2-5; D is ambiguous. Germline values: CDR1 MNHEY, CDR2 SVGEGT. Trimming removed 6 bases at V and 5 bases at J, with 10 bases between. CDR3 length: 12 amino acids.

The chain uses TRBV4-1 and TRBJ2-7; D is unresolved. The germline V gene encodes CDR1 MGHRA and CDR2 YSYEKL. Deletions cut 1 base from V and 2 bases from J, with 12 bases between. This CDR3 has 15 residues. The CDR3 spells CASSQVRSQAYEQYF. The CDR3 DNA follows: TGCGCCAGCAGCCAAGTCCGGTCCCAGGCCTACGAGCAGTACTTC.

V is TRBV18 and J is TRBJ1-2; D is undetermined. V lost 2 bases, J lost 0 bases, and 10 bases lay in between. Germline CDR1 and CDR2: KGHSH and LQKENI. The CDR3 loop spans 15 amino acids. The CDR3 DNA sequence: TGTGCCAGCTCACCAGCCACCGAGGCTAACTATGGCTACACCTTC. It specifies CASSPATEANYGYTF.

The V gene is TRBV9, the J gene TRBJ1-1; D uncertain. Germline CDR1 is SGDLS and CDR2 is YYNGEE. V lost 4 bases and J lost 1, with 11 bases in between. The CDR3 has 14 amino acids. CDR3 sequence (DNA): TGTGCCAGCAGCCCCAATCTGGGGAACACTGAAGCTTTCTTT. This encodes CASSPNLGNTEAFF. Using reference TRBV9 and TRBJ1-1 for the parts outside the CDR3, the full variable domain is DSGVTQTPKHLITATGQRVTLRCSPRSGDLSVYWYQQSLDQGLQFLIQYYNGEERAKGNILERFSAQQFPDLHSELNLSSLELGDSALYFCASSPNLGNTEAFFGQGTRLTVV.

As to this clone: This may stem from a read error, because a much larger clone lies one nucleotide away. The chain is built from TRBV19 and TRBJ2-3; D possibly corresponds to TRBD2 (6 bases). V was trimmed by 5 bases and J by 0 bases, leaving 6 bases between them. The CDR3 runs to 13 residues. CDR1 is LNHDA, CDR2 SQIVND, per germline (reference sequence). The CDR3 loop reads CASSGTSTDTQYF. The CDR3 bases are TGTGCCAGTAGTGGGACTAGCACAGATACGCAGTATTTT.